This T cell receptor (beta chain) was profiled in a study of cytomegalovirus exposure and HLA in healthy donors. Turning to the study itself: Among the roughly 400 genotyped donors, around 85% were placed in the Caucasian-associated ancestry cluster. Study-wide points: Rare TCR sequences dominated, though some public TCRs recurred in many donors.

Primers for the PCR totalled 60 Vbeta and 13 Jbeta. TCRdb's copy holds only in-frame clones and misses some; the assay was immunoSEQ multiplex PCR. The sample has roughly 150,000 clones; around 75% are singletons. As to this clone: Its target is unknown.

Germline lookup yields CDR1 GTSNPN and CDR2 SVGIG (reference sequence). V gave up 0 bases and J gave up 3 bases, with 11 bases separating them. The CDR3 consists of 14 residues. Sequenced: PBMCs. This chain uses TRBV30 with TRBJ1-2; D gene uncertain. This TCR derives from a man in his late teens or twenties in good health and CMV-seropositive. This chain's CDR3 is CAWSVGGTYYGYTF. The CDR3 DNA reads TGTGCCTGGAGTGTAGGCGGTACCTACTATGGCTACACCTTC.